The 4 T cell receptor beta chains below all came from one sample that was sequenced in a study of blood T cell repertoires in COVID-19. Using immunoSEQ multiplex PCR, the repertoire was profiled, and TCRdb retains in-frame clones only, with some absent. This table has over 200,000 clones, about 90% appearing once. Sequencing was carried out using PBMCs or T cells enriched from blood (not recorded which). The receptor set was obtained from a man aged 30 to 45 who had recovered from COVID-19.

CDR3 loop: CASSLPNQGYEQYF. DNA for the CDR3: TGTGCCAGCAGTTTACCCAATCAGGGCTACGAGCAGTACTTC. This rearrangement joins TRBV28 to TRBJ2-7, with D possibly being TRBD1 (5 bases). Looked up from germline, CDR1 is MDHEN and CDR2 is SYDVKM. V was shortened by 2 bases and J by 3 bases, with 11 bases between the two germline ends. This CDR3 region has 14 residues.

The chain uses TRBV12-3 or TRBV12-4 and TRBJ1-2; a possible D gene is TRBD1 (5 bases). The CDR3 is 12 amino acids. V lost 5 bases and J 7 bases, leaving 11 bases between the germline ends. CDR3 amino acids: CASSLGGSGYTF. Here the CDR3 DNA reads TGTGCCAGCAGTCTCGGGGGTAGTGGCTACACCTTC.

This rearrangement joins TRBV10-3 to TRBJ1-6; the D gene is possibly TRBD1 (5 bases). Germline V gene lookup returns CDR1 ENHRY and CDR2 SYGVKD. The CDR3 totals 16 residues. V was pared by 4 bases and J by 8 bases, with 18 bases between. CDR3 residues: CAISVALTGGDSPLHF. The CDR3 nucleotides read TGTGCCATCAGTGTAGCGCTTACCGGGGGGGATTCACCCCTCCACTTT.

V gene TRBV7-8 combines with J gene TRBJ1-5; 11 bases are shared with TRBD1. Germline V gives CDR1 SGHVS, CDR2 FQNEAQ. J was trimmed by 7 bases and V by 5 bases; bases with no gene match: 7. This CDR3 spans 15 amino acids. As DNA, the CDR3 is TGTGCCAGCAGCGCGGACAGGGGGCGGGGGCAGCCCCAGCATTTT. Protein product: CASSADRGRGQPQHF. Supplemented by reference TRBV7-8 and TRBJ1-5, the full variable domain reads GAGVSQSPRYKVAKRGQDVALRCDPISGHVSLFWYQQALGQGPEFLTYFQNEAQLDKSGLPSDRFFAERPEGSVSTLKIQRTQQEDSAVYLCASSADRGRGQPQHFGDGTRLSIL.